This TCR beta chain was sequenced in a study of blood T cell repertoires in COVID-19. About the research overall: The origin of the acute and convalescent COVID-19 samples was the United States, Italy and Spain. In each case, the material was cDNA or gDNA derived from T cells, B-cell-depleted T cells, or PBMCs.

Points on this clone: In the same sample, other DNA sequences code for this CDR3.

Per the authors' pipeline: The authors estimated nucleated cell counts from reference gene primer amplification. Repertoires were generated with immunoSEQ multiplex PCR, while TCRdb's copy carries only in-frame clones and drops some. D and trimming come from the DNA, and the V and J calls and clone size come from that table. The sample holds some 200,000 clones, 85% to 90% seen once. This CDR3 has 14 residues. V shed 5 bases and J 7 bases; nucleotides not matched to a gene: 5. Germline V gene sequence: CDR1 MDHEN, CDR2 SYDVKM. Sequencing was done on a sample of peripheral blood. The chain couples TRBV28 to TRBJ1-5; 10 bases agree with TRBD1. This clonotype originated in a man between 18 and 29 years old with active or convalescent COVID-19. This chain's CDR3 is CASSEPGQGQPQHF. CDR3 bases: TGTGCCAGCAGTGAACCGGGACAGGGGCAGCCCCAGCATTTT.